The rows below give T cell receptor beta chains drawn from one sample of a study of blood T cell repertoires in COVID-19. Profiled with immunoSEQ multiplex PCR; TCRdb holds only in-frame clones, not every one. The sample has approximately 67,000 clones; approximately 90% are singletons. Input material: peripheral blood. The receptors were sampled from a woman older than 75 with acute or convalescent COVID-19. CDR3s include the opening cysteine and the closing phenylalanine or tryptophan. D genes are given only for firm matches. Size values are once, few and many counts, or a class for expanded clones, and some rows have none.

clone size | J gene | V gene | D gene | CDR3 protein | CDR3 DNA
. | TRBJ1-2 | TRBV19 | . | CASSRLEANYGYTF | TGTGCCAGTAGTCGACTGGAGGCTAACTATGGCTACACCTTC
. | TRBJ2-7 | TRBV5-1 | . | CASSATGLGEQYF | TGCGCCAGCAGCGCCACGGGGTTGGGAGAGCAGTACTTC
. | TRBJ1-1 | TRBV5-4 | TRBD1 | CASSPLGQGNTEAFF | TGTGCCAGCAGCCCCCTCGGACAGGGAAACACTGAAGCTTTCTTT
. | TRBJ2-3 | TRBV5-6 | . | CASSYVGRTDTQYF | TGTGCCAGCAGCTATGTGGGGCGCACAGATACGCAGTATTTT
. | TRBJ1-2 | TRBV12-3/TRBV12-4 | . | CASSSEAGRYTF | TGTGCCAGCAGTTCTGAAGCGGGACGCTACACCTTC
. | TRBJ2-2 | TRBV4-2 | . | CASSLHGGSTGELFF | TGTGCCAGCAGCCTCCACGGAGGGAGCACCGGGGAGCTGTTTTTT
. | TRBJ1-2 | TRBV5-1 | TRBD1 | CASSFQGGNNYGYTF | TGCGCCAGCAGCTTTCAGGGGGGAAATAACTATGGCTACACCTTC
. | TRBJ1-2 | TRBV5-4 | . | CASSSAGGSRVYTF | TGTGCCAGCAGCTCCGCTGGGGGGTCGCGGGTCTACACCTTC
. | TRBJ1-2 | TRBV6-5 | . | CASRRVEDGYTF | TGTGCCAGTCGGCGGGTGGAGGATGGCTACACCTTC
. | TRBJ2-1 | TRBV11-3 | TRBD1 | CASSKGTGASNEQFF | TGTGCCAGCAGCAAAGGGACAGGGGCGAGTAATGAGCAGTTCTTC
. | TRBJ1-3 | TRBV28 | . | CASRTDTSGNTIYF | TGTGCCAGTCGGACAGACACCTCTGGAAACACCATATATTTT
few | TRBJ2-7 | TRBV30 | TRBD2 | CAWRTSGTYEQYF | TGTGCCTGGCGGACTAGCGGGACCTACGAGCAGTACTTC
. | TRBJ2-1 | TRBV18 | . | CASSPGAAPRLGEQFF | TGTGCCAGCTCACCAGGGGCAGCTCCAAGGTTGGGTGAGCAGTTCTTC
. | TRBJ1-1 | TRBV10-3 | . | CAIKPTGLGTEAFF | TGTGCCATCAAACCCACAGGGTTGGGCACTGAAGCTTTCTTT
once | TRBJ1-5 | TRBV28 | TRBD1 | CASSFRGTVNQPQHF | TGTGCCAGCAGTTTTAGAGGGACAGTCAATCAGCCCCAGCATTTT
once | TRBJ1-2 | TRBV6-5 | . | CASRLDRTDGYTF | TGTGCCAGCAGGCTGGACAGAACCGATGGCTACACCTTC
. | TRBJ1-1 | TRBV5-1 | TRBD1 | CASNEPGGQAFF | TGCGCCAGCAACGAACCAGGGGGGCAGGCTTTCTTT
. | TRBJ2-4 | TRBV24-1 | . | CATSEAGASKNIQYF | TGTGCCACCAGTGAAGCAGGGGCATCCAAAAACATTCAGTACTTC
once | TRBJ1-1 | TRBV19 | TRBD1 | CASSPTSGTGNTEAFF | TGTGCCAGTAGTCCAACCTCCGGGACAGGGAACACTGAAGCTTTCTTT